This is a list of T cell receptor beta chains from one sample in a study of neoadjuvant nivolumab and ipilimumab in lung cancer. The repertoire was sequenced with immunoSEQ multiplex PCR; TCRdb's copy has only in-frame clones and lacks some. The sample yields more than 8,500 clones, around 77% seen once. This sample comprised tumor tissue, obtained after neoadjuvant nivolumab, alone or with ipilimumab, at or shortly before surgery. Receptors originate from an adult with non-small cell lung cancer. Some clones in this sample may be carry-over from other donors' samples. Each CDR3 is given with its conserved first and last residue. Each record gives: V gene, D gene, clone size, J gene, CDR3 protein, CDR3 DNA. D genes are given only for firm matches. Clone size is stated in some rows and not others, as once, few, many or a class when expanded.

TRBV7-8	NA	NA	TRBJ1-4	CASSPRYGGVEKLFF	TGTGCCAGCAGCCCCCGGTATGGGGGGGTTGAAAAACTGTTTTTT
TRBV6-5	NA	NA	TRBJ2-1	CASSRQRNEQFF	TGTGCCAGCAGTCGTCAGCGGAATGAGCAGTTCTTC
TRBV5-4	TRBD1	NA	TRBJ1-1	CASSTGTGGGTEAFF	TGTGCCAGCAGCACCGGGACAGGGGGCGGCACTGAAGCTTTCTTT
TRBV14	NA	medium-sized	TRBJ1-2	CASSPLRETVTF	TGTGCCAGCAGCCCGCTCAGGGAAACGGTGACCTTC
TRBV11-2	TRBD1	NA	TRBJ2-7	CASSSGTGVGLEQYF	TGTGCCAGCAGCTCCGGGACAGGGGTAGGGCTCGAGCAGTACTTC
TRBV7-2	TRBD1	few	TRBJ1-1	CASSWTGHLGTEAFF	TGTGCCAGCAGCTGGACAGGGCACCTGGGCACTGAAGCTTTCTTT
TRBV9	NA	NA	TRBJ2-7	CASSVSAGPSYEQYF	TGTGCCAGCAGCGTATCGGCAGGGCCCTCCTACGAGCAGTACTTC
TRBV6-6	NA	NA	TRBJ2-7	CASWERALSYEQYF	TGTGCCAGTTGGGAGCGGGCCCTCTCCTACGAGCAGTACTTC
TRBV6-5	NA	large	TRBJ2-7	CASSYGERSYEQYF	TGTGCCAGCAGTTACGGGGAACGCAGCTACGAGCAGTACTTC
TRBV18	NA	NA	TRBJ1-2	CASSLQDGGYGYTF	TGTGCCAGCTCACTCCAAGACGGCGGGTATGGCTACACCTTC
TRBV29-1	TRBD1	NA	TRBJ2-1	CSVQRGDRGNEQFF	TGCAGCGTTCAGAGGGGGGACAGGGGCAATGAGCAGTTCTTC
TRBV5-6	TRBD1	NA	TRBJ1-6	CASSWTGAGGYNSPLHF	TGTGCCAGCAGCTGGACTGGGGCAGGGGGTTACAATTCACCCCTCCACTTT
TRBV27	TRBD1	NA	TRBJ1-3	CASSSQGLRNTIYF	TGTGCCAGCAGTTCACAGGGGCTGAGAAACACCATATATTTT
TRBV5-1	NA	few	TRBJ1-3	CASSYSGSASGNTIYF	TGCGCCAGCAGCTATTCGGGGTCGGCTTCTGGAAACACCATATATTTT
TRBV2	NA	NA	TRBJ1-6	CASSELGGPRGSPLHF	TGTGCCAGCAGTGAATTAGGGGGGCCCCGGGGGTCACCCCTCCACTTT
TRBV6-6	TRBD1	NA	TRBJ1-1	CASSYAGQGRTEAFF	TGTGCCAGCAGTTACGCCGGACAGGGTCGGACTGAAGCTTTCTTT
TRBV6-5	NA	NA	TRBJ2-1	CASTLMRDMNNEQFF	TGTGCCAGCACCCTAATGCGGGATATGAACAATGAGCAGTTCTTC
TRBV18	TRBD1	NA	TRBJ1-2	CASSPGQGKGYGYTF	TGTGCCAGCTCACCGGGACAGGGAAAGGGGTATGGCTACACCTTC
TRBV7-2	NA	NA	TRBJ1-6	CASSLQGSMVNSPLHF	TGTGCCAGCAGCTTACAGGGGAGTATGGTTAATTCACCCCTCCACTTT
TRBV9	NA	NA	TRBJ2-7	CASSGRGGRGGDEQYF	TGTGCCAGCAGCGGACGCGGAGGTAGGGGAGGTGACGAGCAGTACTTC
TRBV7-2	NA	NA	TRBJ1-6	CASSLDYQGHSPLHF	TGTGCCAGCAGCTTAGATTACCAGGGTCATTCACCCCTCCACTTT
TRBV5-1	TRBD1	NA	TRBJ2-1	CASSGLGTGAVNEQFF	TGCGCCAGCAGCGGGCTAGGGACAGGGGCGGTAAATGAGCAGTTCTTC
TRBV4-2	TRBD2	NA	TRBJ2-1	CASSRGLAYPRNEQFF	TGTGCCAGCAGCCGGGGACTAGCGTATCCCCGCAATGAGCAGTTCTTC
TRBV7-2	TRBD2	NA	TRBJ2-3	CASSERGNTDTQYF	TGTGCCAGCTCGGAGCGGGGTAACACAGATACGCAGTATTTT
TRBV7-2	TRBD2	NA	TRBJ2-7	CASSLKAGNTILIYEQYF	TGTGCCAGCAGCTTAAAAGCGGGAAACACCATATTAATCTACGAGCAGTACTTC
TRBV19	NA	NA	TRBJ2-1	CASSIGPVGSSYNEQFF	TGTGCCAGTAGTATAGGGCCCGTCGGGAGCTCCTACAATGAGCAGTTCTTC
TRBV19	NA	NA	TRBJ2-7	CASSKEKGAYEQYF	TGTGCCAGTAGTAAGGAAAAGGGGGCCTACGAGCAGTACTTC
TRBV5-1	NA	NA	TRBJ2-2	CASSLSAHPNTGELFF	TGCGCCAGCAGCTTGTCTGCCCACCCGAACACCGGGGAGCTGTTTTTT
TRBV5-1	NA	once	TRBJ2-7	CASSLDRESSYEQYF	TGCGCCAGCAGCTTGGACAGGGAGAGCTCCTACGAGCAGTACTTC
TRBV5-1	NA	NA	TRBJ1-2	CASSFDSNYGYTF	TGCGCCAGCAGCTTTGACAGTAACTATGGCTACACCTTC
TRBV30	TRBD1	NA	TRBJ1-4	CAWSSGTGDEKLFF	TGTGCCTGGAGTAGTGGGACAGGGGACGAAAAACTGTTTTTT
TRBV25-1	TRBD1	NA	TRBJ1-4	CASSDSRQGTEKLFF	TGTGCCAGCAGTGATTCCCGACAGGGTACCGAAAAACTGTTTTTT
TRBV4-2	TRBD1	NA	TRBJ2-3	CASSQGPGTGADTQYF	TGTGCCAGCAGCCAAGGTCCCGGGACAGGGGCAGATACGCAGTATTTT
TRBV9	NA	NA	TRBJ2-1	CASSVTAFGNEQFF	TGTGCCAGCAGCGTAACAGCCTTCGGCAATGAGCAGTTCTTC
TRBV29-1	NA	NA	TRBJ1-2	CSVEAPDGGNYGYTF	TGCAGCGTTGAAGCCCCGGACGGAGGAAACTATGGCTACACCTTC
TRBV5-1	TRBD2	NA	TRBJ2-1	CASSLEAGGPHGQFF	TGCGCCAGCAGCTTGGAGGCGGGAGGGCCCCATGGGCAGTTCTTC
TRBV18	TRBD2	NA	TRBJ2-1	CASSPPGLVSGNEQFF	TGTGCCAGCTCACCACCGGGACTAGTGTCGGGCAATGAGCAGTTCTTC
TRBV6-1	NA	NA	TRBJ1-5	CASRDFSQPQHF	TGTGCCAGCAGGGACTTCAGTCAGCCCCAGCATTTT
TRBV18	TRBD1	NA	TRBJ1-2	CASSPDRDYGYTF	TGTGCCAGCTCACCGGACAGGGACTATGGCTACACCTTC
TRBV30	TRBD1	NA	TRBJ1-5	CAWDRDNQPQHF	TGTGCCTGGGACAGGGACAATCAGCCCCAGCATTTT
TRBV4-1	NA	NA	TRBJ1-5	CASSQEGLGFGNQPQHF	TGCGCCAGCAGCCAAGAAGGATTGGGTTTCGGCAATCAGCCCCAGCATTTT
TRBV5-1	NA	NA	TRBJ1-2	CASSSQPGGNYGYTF	TGCGCCAGCAGCTCCCAACCCGGGGGGAACTATGGCTACACCTTC
TRBV30	NA	NA	TRBJ1-2	CAWKGEGDYGYTF	TGTGCCTGGAAAGGGGAAGGTGACTATGGCTACACCTTC
TRBV7-2	TRBD1	NA	TRBJ1-2	CASSLDRDYGYTF	TGTGCCAGCAGCCTCGACAGGGACTATGGCTACACCTTC
TRBV10-3	TRBD1	NA	TRBJ2-2	CAISESRQGAGTGELFF	TGTGCCATCAGTGAGTCACGGCAGGGGGCTGGTACCGGGGAGCTGTTTTTT
TRBV5-1	NA	NA	TRBJ2-7	CASSPGRDGSYEQYF	TGCGCCAGCAGCCCAGGCCGGGACGGCTCCTACGAGCAGTACTTC
TRBV11-3	NA	NA	TRBJ2-7	CASSSPVRGIYEQYF	TGTGCCAGCAGCTCTCCGGTCAGGGGCATTTACGAGCAGTACTTC
TRBV11-3	NA	NA	TRBJ2-3	CASSLVFGGQRRSTDTQYF	TGTGCCAGCAGCTTAGTGTTCGGGGGACAGAGAAGATCCACAGATACGCAGTATTTT
TRBV7-8	NA	few	TRBJ2-7	CASSLATGGVGGEYEQYF	TGTGCCAGCAGCTTAGCGACCGGCGGTGTAGGGGGGGAGTACGAGCAGTACTTC
TRBV18	TRBD1	NA	TRBJ2-1	CASSLSGTAYNEQFF	TGTGCCAGCTCACTTTCCGGGACAGCCTACAATGAGCAGTTCTTC
TRBV5-5	NA	NA	TRBJ1-2	CASREELRDYYGYTF	TGTGCCAGCAGGGAGGAACTCAGGGACTACTATGGCTACACCTTC